This T cell receptor (beta chain) was identified during a study of human T cells and chemical hapten exposure. Germline CDR1 and CDR2: LGHDT and YNNKEL (reference sequence). V lost 4 bases, J lost 4 bases, and 16 bases stayed unmatched. The length of the CDR3 is 19 residues. Specified time point: patch test 1, 2 weeks after DPC sensitization. Noted treatment: therapeutic diphenylcyclopropenone sensitization with weekly scalp DPC. TCRdb recomputed calls from the RACE reads with MiXCR, one row per CDR3 protein. The sample holds approximately 340,000 distinct CDR3 sequences, about 7% seen once. Material: whole blood, obtained in connection with sensitization to the hapten diphenylcyclopropenone (DPC). This sequence was found in a woman aged 18-29 years with alopecia areata. Some clones in this sample may be carry-over from other donors' samples. This chain links TRBV3-1 with TRBJ2-5, with 12 bases aligning to TRBD2. This chain's CDR3 is CASSLRVASGGAIGETQYF. Here the CDR3 DNA reads TGTGCCAGCAGCCTAAGGGTGGCTAGCGGGGGGGCAATTGGAGAGACCCAGTACTTC.